This T cell receptor (beta chain) was identified during a study of shared clonotypes between healthy human individuals. Genomic DNA of each subset was evenly split across several immunoSEQ plates. This table comes from immunoSEQ multiplex PCR, and its TCRdb copy is limited to in-frame clones, with some not included. The sample has millions of clones, less than 95% seen once. Details on this clone: Antigen: not known.

Findings and caveats of the study: Despite large depth, sorted-subset datasets appeared incompletely sequenced. Represented diversity (both genetic and exposure-history) was limited by the small number of donors. Unshared clonotypes carried lower generation probabilities than those common to all four donors.

The CDR3 is 15 residues long. CDR1 and CDR2 from the germline V gene are MNHNS and SASEGT. V was pared by 4 bases and J by 1 base, with 14 bases between. Naive CD8 isolation took CD45RO-negative cells positively selected for CCR7 and excluded terminally differentiated effector memory CD45RA+ cells. The TCR sequence derives from a young man in good health. Material for sequencing was naive CD8+ T cells sorted from blood. The chain couples TRBV6-1 to TRBJ2-7, with D tentatively TRBD1 (6 bases). The CDR3 DNA follows: TGTGCCAGCAGTGCCAGGACAGAAACTTCCTACGAGCAGTACTTC. Its translation is CASSARTETSYEQYF.